Sequencing of this T cell receptor (beta chain) was carried out in a study of T cells expressing NK-cell markers. No DNA is given; TCRdb re-called the 5' RACE reads and lists each CDR3 protein once. This table lists about 440,000 distinct CDR3 sequences. The CDR3 is 19 residues long. Germline CDR1 and CDR2: SGDLS and YYNGEE. The chain has TRBV9 and TRBJ2-1; the TCRdb D gene call, TRBD1, has no DNA to confirm it. Sequenced material: blood T cells: a sorted CD56 or NKG2C T cell subset, CD4+ or CD8+ T cells, or bulk PBMC T cells (not recorded which). This clonotype was sampled from a woman aged 18 to 69 in good health. CDR3 sequence: CASTPGRSYSSPSFNEQFF.